The rows below give T cell receptor beta chains drawn from one sample of a study of T cells in Graves' hyperthyroidism and ophthalmopathy. MiXCR was run by TCRdb on the multiplex PCR reads, yielding one entry per CDR3 protein. This table holds roughly 660,000 distinct CDR3 sequences, 15% to 20% found once. The material sequenced was blood. The origin of the receptors is a man aged 45-60 years with Graves' hyperthyroidism. Both conserved end residues are part of each CDR3. A D gene is named only where the DNA matches it firmly. Not all rows give a size; the values are once, few, many and, for expanded clones, a class.

D: .; length: 12; J: TRBJ2-1; size: many; V: TRBV28; DNA: TGTGCCTTGAGGGGGACTGGTCAGGAGCAGTTCTTC; CDR3: CALRGTGQEQFF
D: .; length: 12; J: TRBJ2-4; size: few; V: TRBV3-1; DNA: TGTGCCAGCAGCTACGACGCAAACATTCAGTACTTC; CDR3: CASSYDANIQYF
D: .; length: 13; J: TRBJ2-1; size: many; V: TRBV18; DNA: TGTGCCAGCTCACGGCGGGTCAACAATGAGCAGTTCTTC; CDR3: CASSRRVNNEQFF
D: TRBD2; length: 15; J: TRBJ2-1; size: .; V: TRBV27; DNA: TGTGCCAGCAGCGTAGCGGGTGTCTCCTACAATGAGCAGTTCTTC; CDR3: CASSVAGVSYNEQFF
D: .; length: 14; J: TRBJ1-2; size: many; V: TRBV6-5; DNA: TGTGCCAGCAGTTACCTTTCACAGGGCTATGGCTACACCTTC; CDR3: CASSYLSQGYGYTF
D: .; length: 13; J: TRBJ1-1; size: .; V: TRBV29-1; DNA: TGCAGCGCCTCCCCACAGCAGAACACTGAAGCTTTCTTT; CDR3: CSASPQQNTEAFF
D: .; length: 13; J: TRBJ1-2; size: many; V: TRBV20-1; DNA: TGCAGTGCTAGAGAAGTGGACGACTATGGCTACACCTTC; CDR3: CSAREVDDYGYTF
D: .; length: 17; J: TRBJ1-4; size: .; V: TRBV30; DNA: TGTGCCTGGACCCATCGTTGGGGGAGAGCAACTAATGAAAAACTGTTTTTT; CDR3: CAWTHRWGRATNEKLFF
D: .; length: 13; J: TRBJ1-1; size: .; V: TRBV30; DNA: TGTGCCTGGAGTGTAGGGCTCAACACTGAAGCTTTCTTT; CDR3: CAWSVGLNTEAFF
D: .; length: 12; J: TRBJ2-1; size: .; V: TRBV28; DNA: TGTGCCAGCAGTTTATCTAGAAGTAAGCAGTTCTTC; CDR3: CASSLSRSKQFF
D: .; length: 17; J: TRBJ1-6; size: many; V: TRBV6-5; DNA: TGTGCCAGCAGTTATCGAAGGCCCCTCGATCGGAATTCACCCCTCCACTTT; CDR3: CASSYRRPLDRNSPLHF
D: .; length: 15; J: TRBJ2-7; size: .; V: TRBV15; DNA: TGTGCCACCAGCAGAGATGGCGGAGTAGCCTACGAGCAGTACTTC; CDR3: CATSRDGGVAYEQYF
D: .; length: 16; J: TRBJ2-7; size: .; V: TRBV25-1; DNA: TGTGCCAGCAGTCACCTTAGCGGTAAGGGGTCCTACGAGCAGTACTTC; CDR3: CASSHLSGKGSYEQYF
D: .; length: 12; J: TRBJ1-2; size: .; V: TRBV3-1; DNA: TGTGCCAGCAGCCAAGTTCGGGGTGGCTACACCTTC; CDR3: CASSQVRGGYTF
D: .; length: 14; J: TRBJ2-5; size: .; V: TRBV28; DNA: TGTGCCAGCAGTTTATCTCAGGACGGAGAGACCCAGTACTTC; CDR3: CASSLSQDGETQYF
D: TRBD2; length: 15; J: TRBJ2-1; size: many; V: TRBV5-5; DNA: TGTGCCAGCACCCAGGGACTAGCGGAGTACAATGAGCAGTTCTTC; CDR3: CASTQGLAEYNEQFF
D: TRBD1; length: 16; J: TRBJ1-1; size: .; V: TRBV9; DNA: TGTGCCAGCAGCGAGCCGCTTGGACAGGGGGATACTGAAGCTTTCTTT; CDR3: CASSEPLGQGDTEAFF
D: TRBD1; length: 16; J: TRBJ2-5; size: few; V: TRBV5-1; DNA: TGCGCCAGCAGCCAAAGACAGGGGTCGTACCAAGAGACCCAGTACTTC; CDR3: CASSQRQGSYQETQYF
D: .; length: 14; J: TRBJ1-4; size: .; V: TRBV7-8; DNA: TGTGCCAGCAGCTTGATGGACGGTAATGAAAAACTGTTTTTT; CDR3: CASSLMDGNEKLFF
D: TRBD1; length: 17; J: TRBJ1-2; size: many; V: TRBV11-2; DNA: TGTGCCAGCAGCTTAGGCCTTGCAAGGACAGGCGGTTATGGCTACACCTTC; CDR3: CASSLGLARTGGYGYTF
D: .; length: 14; J: TRBJ1-2; size: .; V: TRBV6-5; DNA: TGTGCCAGCAGTTCCCCGGGATCTAACTATGGCTACACCTTC; CDR3: CASSSPGSNYGYTF
D: .; length: 15; J: TRBJ2-1; size: many; V: TRBV27; DNA: TGTGCCAGCAGTCACACAGGGAAGAGGAACAATGAGCAGTTCTTC; CDR3: CASSHTGKRNNEQFF
D: .; length: 16; J: TRBJ1-5; size: .; V: TRBV6-2/TRBV6-3; DNA: TGTGCCAGCAGTGTACTACAGGGTCGACGGGATCAGCCCCAGCATTTT; CDR3: CASSVLQGRRDQPQHF
D: .; length: 14; J: TRBJ1-1; size: many; V: TRBV30; DNA: TGTGCCTGGGACGGGGGATACGGGCGCACTGAAGCTTTCTTT; CDR3: CAWDGGYGRTEAFF
D: .; length: 14; J: TRBJ1-1; size: .; V: TRBV7-9; DNA: TGTGCCAGCAGCCCCTCTGGGGTTATCACTGAAGCTTTCTTT; CDR3: CASSPSGVITEAFF
D: .; length: 14; J: TRBJ1-1; size: .; V: TRBV7-2; DNA: TGTGCCAGCAGCCGTCAGGGTACGAGAACTGAAGCTTTCTTT; CDR3: CASSRQGTRTEAFF
D: .; length: 11; J: TRBJ1-1; size: few; V: TRBV25-1; DNA: TGTGCCAGCAGTGTCTCCACTGAAGCTTTCTTT; CDR3: CASSVSTEAFF
D: .; length: 14; J: TRBJ2-1; size: many; V: TRBV6-2/TRBV6-3; DNA: TGTGCCAGCAGTTACTTTGGGGGATACAATGAGCAGTTCTTC; CDR3: CASSYFGGYNEQFF
D: .; length: 13; J: TRBJ1-2; size: .; V: TRBV29-1; DNA: TGCAGCGTTGAAATCCACGAGTCATATGGCTACACCTTC; CDR3: CSVEIHESYGYTF
D: .; length: 15; J: TRBJ1-1; size: few; V: TRBV5-1; DNA: TGCGCCAGCAGCTTGGATTGGGGGAGACCCACTGAAGCTTTCTTT; CDR3: CASSLDWGRPTEAFF
D: .; length: 15; J: TRBJ1-1; size: many; V: TRBV12-3/TRBV12-4; DNA: TGTGCCAGCAGCCGCCGGGGGCAGGGAGGTACTGAAGCTTTCTTT; CDR3: CASSRRGQGGTEAFF
D: .; length: 16; J: TRBJ2-1; size: .; V: TRBV20-1; DNA: TGCAGTGCCCCGCCCACTAGCCGACGATCCTACAATGAGCAGTTCTTC; CDR3: CSAPPTSRRSYNEQFF
D: .; length: 13; J: TRBJ1-1; size: many; V: TRBV20-1; DNA: TGCAGTGCTGGCCATATAAGGCACACTGAAGCTTTCTTT; CDR3: CSAGHIRHTEAFF
D: .; length: 14; J: TRBJ2-2; size: few; V: TRBV3-1; DNA: TGTGCCAGCACCCAGGGCCATAACACCGGGGAGCTGTTTTTT; CDR3: CASTQGHNTGELFF
D: .; length: 12; J: TRBJ1-5; size: .; V: TRBV2; DNA: TGTGCCAGCAGTGCCCAGGGACAGCCCCAGCATTTT; CDR3: CASSAQGQPQHF
D: TRBD2; length: 16; J: TRBJ2-3; size: few; V: TRBV7-3; DNA: TGTGCCCGCCATCGGGGGGGGGCGGGACTGGCAGATACGCAGTATTTT; CDR3: CARHRGGAGLADTQYF
D: TRBD1; length: 14; J: TRBJ1-1; size: once; V: TRBV5-1; DNA: TGCGCCAGCGCAACAGGGGACATGAACACTGAAGCTTTCTTT; CDR3: CASATGDMNTEAFF
D: TRBD1; length: 14; J: TRBJ2-7; size: many; V: TRBV2; DNA: TGTGCCAGCAGCGGACAGGGGGCAACCTACGAGCAGTACTTC; CDR3: CASSGQGATYEQYF
D: TRBD1; length: 13; J: TRBJ2-5; size: many; V: TRBV20-1; DNA: TGCAGTGCGAGACAGGGGCCTCAAGAGACCCAGTACTTC; CDR3: CSARQGPQETQYF
D: TRBD1; length: 15; J: TRBJ2-7; size: few; V: TRBV28; DNA: TGTGCCAGCAGTAGCCCCCGGGACAGACTATGGGGGCAGTACTTC; CDR3: CASSSPRDRLWGQYF
D: TRBD1; length: 19; J: TRBJ1-1; size: many; V: TRBV11-2; DNA: TGTGCCAGCAGCTTAGATCGTGCCCGGGACAGGGGATGGGGGACTGAAGCTTTCTTT; CDR3: CASSLDRARDRGWGTEAFF
D: TRBD1; length: 14; J: TRBJ2-1; size: .; V: TRBV4-3; DNA: TGCGCCAGCAGCCATCAACAGGGGGCGAGGGAGCAGTTCTTC; CDR3: CASSHQQGAREQFF
D: TRBD1; length: 15; J: TRBJ1-5; size: few; V: TRBV10-3; DNA: TGTGCCATCAGTGAGTCAAGGGGGCGCAATCAGCCCCAGCATTTT; CDR3: CAISESRGRNQPQHF
D: .; length: 13; J: TRBJ1-5; size: .; V: TRBV30; DNA: TGTGCCTGGAGTTGGACCTACAATCAGCCCCAGCATTTT; CDR3: CAWSWTYNQPQHF
D: TRBD2; length: 15; J: TRBJ2-1; size: many; V: TRBV12-3/TRBV12-4; DNA: TGTGCCAGCAGGCTACTAGCGGGAACCTACAATGAGCAGTTCTTC; CDR3: CASRLLAGTYNEQFF
D: .; length: 20; J: TRBJ2-5; size: .; V: TRBV24-1; DNA: TGTGCCACCAGGGGGGGAGGGGGGAAGGGGCGGGAGTGGGCTCAAGAGACCCAGTACTTC; CDR3: CATRGGGGKGREWAQETQYF
D: TRBD1; length: 12; J: TRBJ1-1; size: many; V: TRBV27; DNA: TGTGCCAGCAGTGCGACAGGGACGCTAGCTTTCTTT; CDR3: CASSATGTLAFF
D: .; length: 14; J: TRBJ2-3; size: .; V: TRBV9; DNA: TGTGCCAGCAGCCCCGACCTGAGCACAGATACGCAGTATTTT; CDR3: CASSPDLSTDTQYF
D: .; length: 15; J: TRBJ1-1; size: many; V: TRBV5-1; DNA: TGCGCCAGCAGCTTGGGGGGGCTCCCGAACACTGAAGCTTTCTTT; CDR3: CASSLGGLPNTEAFF
D: TRBD1; length: 14; J: TRBJ1-2; size: many; V: TRBV12-3/TRBV12-4; DNA: TGTGCCAGCAGTTTAAACAGGGGATTCAATGGCTACACCTTC; CDR3: CASSLNRGFNGYTF
D: TRBD1; length: 13; J: TRBJ2-3; size: many; V: TRBV10-3; DNA: TGTGCCACCGGGACAGGCAGTGCAGATACGCAGTATTTT; CDR3: CATGTGSADTQYF
D: TRBD2; length: 14; J: TRBJ2-3; size: many; V: TRBV9; DNA: TGTGCCAGCAGCGTAGGACTAGCGGCAGATACGCAGTATTTT; CDR3: CASSVGLAADTQYF
D: .; length: 11; J: TRBJ2-7; size: many; V: TRBV30; DNA: TGTGCCTGGAGTAGAACCTGGGAGCAGTACTTC; CDR3: CAWSRTWEQYF
D: .; length: 18; J: TRBJ1-5; size: .; V: TRBV19; DNA: TGTGCCAGTAGTATAGATCGAGGGAGGGCGTATAGCAATCAGCCCCAGCATTTT; CDR3: CASSIDRGRAYSNQPQHF
D: .; length: 14; J: TRBJ2-3; size: many; V: TRBV30; DNA: TGTGCCTGGAGTGTACTGGGTGGGGCCGATACGCAGTATTTT; CDR3: CAWSVLGGADTQYF
D: TRBD1; length: 17; J: TRBJ2-6; size: many; V: TRBV27; DNA: TGTGCCAGCAGTCCCGGGACAGGGTACTCTGGGGCCAACGTCCTGACTTTC; CDR3: CASSPGTGYSGANVLTF
D: .; length: 12; J: TRBJ1-2; size: many; V: TRBV24-1; DNA: TGTGCCACCAGTGATTCGGGGGATGGCTACACCTTC; CDR3: CATSDSGDGYTF
D: .; length: 16; J: TRBJ1-3; size: many; V: TRBV6-1; DNA: TGTGCCAGCAGTCTTACAGGGAACGCTGCTGGAAACACCATATATTTT; CDR3: CASSLTGNAAGNTIYF
D: TRBD2; length: 15; J: TRBJ2-7; size: few; V: TRBV18; DNA: TGTGCCAGCTCAAGTAGCGGGTCCTTCCTCTACGAGCAGTACTTC; CDR3: CASSSSGSFLYEQYF
D: .; length: 15; J: TRBJ1-1; size: .; V: TRBV7-8; DNA: TGTGCCAGCACCATTAGGGCCAATTCGAACACTGAAGCTTTCTTT; CDR3: CASTIRANSNTEAFF